This paragraph covers one T cell receptor beta chain sequence. Antigen: not known. Germline assignment: CDR1 SGHRS and CDR2 YFSETQ. This CDR3 contains 17 residues. V gave up 2 bases and J gave up 0 bases, with 12 bases separating them. This sample is drawn from a study of shared clonotypes between healthy human individuals. Study-level results: In contrast to clonotypes shared by all four donors, non-shared clonotypes had lower generation probabilities.

TCRdb keeps only in-frame clones here, not all; method: immunoSEQ multiplex PCR. In the table there are over a million clones, 98% of which are singletons. The V and J genes are TRBV5-1 and TRBJ2-6; possibly TRBD2 for D (6 bases). Specimen: naive CD4+ T cells sorted from blood. Subset in this sample: CD45RA+ positively selected. The receptor's source is a man aged 30 to 45 in good health. CDR3 sequence reads: CASSFGGFGSGANVLTF. The CDR3 DNA follows: TGCGCCAGCAGCTTTGGGGGGTTTGGCTCTGGGGCCAACGTCCTGACTTTC.